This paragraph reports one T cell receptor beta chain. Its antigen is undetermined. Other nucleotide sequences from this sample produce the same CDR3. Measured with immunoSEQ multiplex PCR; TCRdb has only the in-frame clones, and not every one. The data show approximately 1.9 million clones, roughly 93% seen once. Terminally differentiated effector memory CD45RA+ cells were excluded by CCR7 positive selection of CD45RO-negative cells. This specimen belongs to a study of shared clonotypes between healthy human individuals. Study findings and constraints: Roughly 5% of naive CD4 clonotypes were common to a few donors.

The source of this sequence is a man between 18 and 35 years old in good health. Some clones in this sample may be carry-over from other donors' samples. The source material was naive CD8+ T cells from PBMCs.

The CDR3, as DNA: TGTGCCAGCAGTCCCCGGGGGGTCTCCACAGATACGCAGTATTTT. It encodes CASSPRGVSTDTQYF. The V gene is TRBV7-9, the J gene TRBJ2-3; TRBD2 matches at 7 bases. V lost 6 bases, J lost 2 bases, and 8 bases stayed unmatched. Germline CDR1 is SEHNR and CDR2 is FQNEAQ (reference sequence). This CDR3 comprises 15 residues.